This TCR beta chain appears in the sequencing data of a study of PD-1 blockade in classical Hodgkin lymphoma. This CDR3 has 13 residues. Germline CDR1 SEHNR, CDR2 FQNEAQ (reference sequence). Trimming took 2 bases from V and 4 from J, leaving 8 bases between them. Assay used: immunoSEQ multiplex PCR; TCRdb lists only in-frame clones, some missing. The data show thousands of clones, about 80% seen once. All patients relapsed after autologous stem cell transplantation, and brentuximab vedotin exposure varied. This specimen was peripheral blood mononuclear cells (PBMCs), taken at baseline. This clonotype was obtained from a human donor with classical Hodgkin lymphoma. This sequence joins TRBV7-9 and TRBJ1-1, with D possibly TRBD1 on 6 matching bases. The CDR3: CASSLIQGTEAFF. The CDR3 DNA reads TGTGCCAGCAGCTTAATACAGGGCACTGAAGCTTTCTTT.